This T cell receptor beta chain originates from a study of glioma-infiltrating T cells after dendritic cell vaccination. Study overall: Dendritic cell vaccination trial patients had either newly diagnosed or recurrent glioblastoma.

The CDR3 contains 18 residues. Trimming cost V 1 base and J 4 bases; bases outside gene matches: 12. CDR1 SGHVS and CDR2 FQNEAQ come from the germline V gene. Sequencing was performed with immunoSEQ multiplex PCR; in TCRdb, only in-frame clones are kept and a portion is missing. The profile covers about 92,000 clones, with approximately 84% appearing a single time and about 15% taken by the ten largest. The chain carries TRBV7-8 and TRBJ2-2, with 7 bases aligning to TRBD2. The sequencing used blood, collected before dendritic cell vaccination. The sequence was collected from a human donor with glioblastoma. Written as DNA, the CDR3 is TGTGCCAGCAGCTTAGGTGGATGGCTAGCGGCTCTCACCGGGGAGCTGTTTTTT. Amino acids: CASSLGGWLAALTGELFF.